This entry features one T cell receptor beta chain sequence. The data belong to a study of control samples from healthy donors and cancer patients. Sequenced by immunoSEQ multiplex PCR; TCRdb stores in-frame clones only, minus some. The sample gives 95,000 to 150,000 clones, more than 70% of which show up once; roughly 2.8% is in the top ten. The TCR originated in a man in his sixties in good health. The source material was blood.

The CDR3 spells CASSLLPGQGSNEQFF. In DNA form, the CDR3 reads TGTGCCAGCAGCCTTCTCCCGGGACAGGGCTCCAATGAGCAGTTCTTC. V is TRBV14 and J is TRBJ2-1, with 9 bases that match TRBD1. Germline values: CDR1 SGHDN, CDR2 FVKESK. Trimming removed 4 bases from V and 6 bases from J; junction bases left unmatched: 10. CDR3 size: 16 residues.